This T cell receptor beta chain was observed in a study of human T cells and chemical hapten exposure. Study at large: The patch tests put 0.01% DPC on the skin of the upper back and were read 6 days later. Overall study findings and caveats: Controls had significantly fewer large CDR3 similarity clusters than were formed by expanded TCRs.

Comment on this clonotype: The antigen is undetermined.

Individual cDNA molecules received unique molecular identifiers in the library. Original processing notes: With a range of roughly 23,224 to 690,600, the median per sample was roughly 95,000 TCRs. From the RACE reads, TCRdb called clonotypes with MiXCR, one entry per CDR3 protein. None of the V and J calls come from the authors' own analysis; TCRdb made them. The repertoire holds roughly 100,000 distinct CDR3 sequences, with 9% to 15% as singletons. CDR1 is MNHEY and CDR2 is SVGAGI in the germline V gene. The CDR3 covers 14 residues. Trimming cost V 6 bases and J 7 bases; bases outside gene matches: 4. Indicated time point: pre-sensitization, week 0. Indicated treatment: therapeutic diphenylcyclopropenone sensitization with weekly scalp DPC.

This TCR was recovered from a woman aged 45-65 years with alopecia areata. Some clones in this sample may be carry-over from other donors' samples. Source: whole blood, taken in connection with sensitization to the hapten diphenylcyclopropenone (DPC). The chain links TRBV6-5 to TRBJ1-6; 9 bases are shared with TRBD1. The CDR3 protein is CASRRDRVNSPLHF. The CDR3 nucleotides are TGTGCCAGCAGGCGGGACAGGGTAAATTCACCCCTCCACTTT.